This T cell receptor beta chain is from a study of cytomegalovirus exposure and HLA in healthy donors. Whole-study context: Researchers previously reported finding roughly 120 million unique TCR beta sequences from 170 million or so T cells.

The study ran its PCR with 60 Vbeta and 13 Jbeta primers. Clones were sequenced by immunoSEQ multiplex PCR, and TCRdb holds only the in-frame ones, with some missing. Among 95,000 to 130,000 clones, approximately 70% were seen once, and the ten largest hold over 8.5%. Study-level findings and limits: No immune exposure information besides CMV serostatus was available.

Healthy bone marrow donors made up the donor group. Trimming cost V 3 bases and J 9 bases, with 8 bases left between them. This CDR3 is built from 12 residues. The V gene's germline CDR1 is SGHTA and CDR2 FQGTGA. A word on this clone: The antigen remains undetermined.

The sample was PBMCs. V and J are TRBV7-3 and TRBJ2-2; tentative D call: TRBD1 (6 bases). The TCR comes from a woman in her 40s in good health and CMV-seropositive. This CDR3 reads CASSFGGRELFF. Here the CDR3 DNA reads TGTGCCAGCAGCTTTGGGGGCAGGGAGCTGTTTTTT.